This paragraph covers one TCR beta chain sequence. Its antigen specificity is not known. Base quality data are lacking; no much larger clone is found one base away. The intended sense of this specimen's time point label: pretreatment peripheral blood. A cohort of roughly 30 patients with locally advanced or metastatic urothelial carcinoma, treated at Memorial Sloan Kettering on a trial protocol, was included. Peripheral blood mononuclear cells were collected from each patient pretreatment and during treatment, giving between 1 and 8 total time points per patient. The Qiagen DNeasy Blood extraction kit was used to purify genomic DNA from total PBMCs and tumor samples. PBMCs were collected pretreatment and during treatment and were isolated and stored as previously described. From V the trimming removes 5 bases and from J it removes 5 bases, while the gene matches leave 8 bases of the junction unaccounted for. The germline V gene yields MNHNS for CDR1 and SASEGT for CDR2. The CDR3 measures 14 amino acids from cysteine to phenylalanine. This entry keeps only the CDR3 DNA: 42 bases, framed from base 1.

The record originates from a study of PD-L1 blockade in urothelial cancer (dated by TCRdb to the late 2010s). Regarding the complete study: Therapy was started in the mid-2010s for all patients, and atezolizumab 1,200 mg was administered intravenously every 3 weeks. About nine tenths of the roughly 29 patients were males with bladder-origin urothelial cancer, and about 60% of the 29 reported a prior smoking history. Patients had an ECOG performance status of 0 or 1 and had received between 0 and 3 prior chemotherapy regimens. Blood samples were analyzed 3 weeks after the start of treatment (second dose) and 6 weeks after the start of treatment. Blood samples gave a median of about 130,000 T cells and 80,000 or so unique TCRs, with a median clonality of roughly 0.081. Somatic, immune and clinical correlates of response to PD-L1 blockade with atezolizumab in urothelial cancer were the focus of an exploratory multi-omic analysis. Pretreatment tumor samples and matched peripheral blood, collected serially before and after atezolizumab treatment, underwent TCR sequencing. Durable clinical benefit meant progression-free survival longer than 6 months, and TCR features were also tested against progression-free and overall survival. In the same patients, pretreatment tumors underwent whole exome sequencing and RNA sequencing in addition to TCR sequencing. Durable clinical benefit was achieved by nine patients but not by the remaining 20. Pretreatment blood TCR-seq was available for about 28 patients, at least one posttreatment blood collection was obtained for some 24 patients, and tumor TCR-seq was available for some 24 patients. Summary of the overall study and its limitations: A pretreatment peripheral blood TCR clonality below the median was linked to improved progression-free and overall survival. Because the sample size was small (n ≈ 29) and many of the analyses were exploratory, the results are meant to be hypothesis-generating. At 3 weeks after the start of treatment, tumor-associated TCR clones in peripheral blood had expanded more in patients with durable benefit (n ≈ 24, p = 0.022).

To estimate absolute template abundance from read counts, synthetic TCR analog templates were spiked into each PCR. TCRbeta CDR3 regions were amplified from genomic DNA with bias-controlled V and J gene primers using the immunoSEQ assay. Rearranged TCRbeta segments were sequenced at approximately 20X coverage. As for the original processing: Sequencing errors were corrected by clustering and CDR3s were annotated against IMGT to assign V, D and J genes. Out-of-frame and stop-codon sequences were excluded, and only productive TCRbeta rearrangements were used in downstream analyses. Clonality was calculated as one minus the Shannon entropy normalized by the log of the number of unique productive sequences. Clones differing between time points or between blood and tumor were identified by Fisher's exact test with Benjamini-Hochberg correction at adjusted p below 0.01. Drawn from immuneACCESS, this table holds only the in-frame rearrangements with V and J called that TCRdb kept. Clones are partly lost; checked studies trace under half to an unresolved V gene and leave the rest unexplained. D and trimming come from the DNA, and the V and J calls and clone size come from that table. The sample has more than 40,000 clones on record, about 81% of them singletons. The ten largest clones represent under 2% of the sample.

This specimen consisted of PBMCs, obtained around atezolizumab (anti-PD-L1) treatment. The receptor comes from a man aged 50 to 60 with urothelial cancer. Here the chain combines TRBV6-1 and TRBJ1-2, with TRBD1 identical over 7 junction bases. The CDR3 reads CASSTHRGGYGYTF. The DNA sequence is as follows: TGTGCCAGCAGTACTCACAGGGGCGGGTATGGCTACACCTTC.